This TCR beta chain was profiled in a study of shared clonotypes between healthy human individuals. The CDR3 sequence is 15 residues long. V was cut by 4 bases and J by 5 bases, with 17 bases left in between. Germline lookup yields CDR1 SGHRS and CDR2 YFSETQ. The authors' processing: Filtering differed since immunoSEQ provided only junctions, with no quality scores. The protocol was immunoSEQ multiplex PCR, while the TCRdb copy is restricted to in-frame clones and leaves out a portion. Clonal size and the V and J genes are those of that table, whereas D and trimming came from the DNA. The table records around 2.5 million clones, 93% of them present only once. In the case of this clone: No antigen is known for it.

The study's findings and limits: It was only blood that was sampled, and tissue repertoires likely differ.

Within Nashville, Tennessee resided all donors, each a Caucasian adult. The chain has TRBV5-1 and TRBJ2-3; D gene ambiguous. This TCR was sampled from a man between 18 and 29 years old in good health. Some clones in this sample may be carry-over from other donors' samples. Source material: naive CD4+ T cells from PBMCs. Subset: CD45RA+ positively selected. The CDR3 loop is CASSLGAAAVDTQYF. DNA for the CDR3: TGCGCCAGCAGCCTTGGTGCTGCGGCCGTAGATACGCAGTATTTT.